This T cell receptor (beta chain) was identified during a study of T cells in Graves' hyperthyroidism and ophthalmopathy. This clonotype was counted only a few times. Uncontrolled infection, other autoimmune disease, pregnancy or lactation disqualified patients from enrolment. Out of over 9 ml of fresh peripheral blood came the PBMCs. Template material for amplifying TCR beta CDR3 regions consisted of RNA transcripts. Researchers ran a first-round RT-PCR on the TCR CDR3 using the HTBI primer set. TCRdb reanalysed the multiplex PCR reads using MiXCR and keeps one entry per CDR3 protein. Counted here are under 250,000 distinct CDR3 sequences, under 20% occurring once; the ten biggest clones make up roughly 50%. This receptor was identified in a man in his fifties or sixties with Graves' hyperthyroidism. The sequencing input was blood.

Here the CDR3 reads CATSRAQGYTEAFF. CDR3 nucleotides: TGTGCCACCAGCAGAGCTCAGGGCTACACTGAAGCTTTCTTT. This chain joins TRBV15 and TRBJ1-1; D may be TRBD1 (5 bases). The CDR3 contains 14 residues. The germline gives CDR1 LNHNV, CDR2 YYDKDF (reference sequence). V shed 1 base and J shed 3 bases, with 9 bases lying between them.